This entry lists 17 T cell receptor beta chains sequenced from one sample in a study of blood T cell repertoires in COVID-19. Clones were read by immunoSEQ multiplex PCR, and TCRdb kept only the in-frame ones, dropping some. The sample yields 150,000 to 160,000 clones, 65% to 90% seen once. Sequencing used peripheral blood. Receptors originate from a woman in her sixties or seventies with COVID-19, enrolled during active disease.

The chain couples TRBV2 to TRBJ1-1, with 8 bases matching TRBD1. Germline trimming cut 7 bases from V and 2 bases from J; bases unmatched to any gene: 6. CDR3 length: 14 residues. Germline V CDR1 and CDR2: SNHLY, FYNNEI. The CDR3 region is CASIRDRLNTEAFF. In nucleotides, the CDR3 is TGTGCCAGCATTCGGGACAGGCTCAACACTGAAGCTTTCTTT.

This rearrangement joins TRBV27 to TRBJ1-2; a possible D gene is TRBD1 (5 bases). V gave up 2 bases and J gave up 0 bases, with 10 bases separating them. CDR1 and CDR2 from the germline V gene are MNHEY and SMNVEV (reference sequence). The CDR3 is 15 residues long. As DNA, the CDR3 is TGTGCCAGCAGTTTACGTGAAGGGGCTAACTATGGCTACACCTTC. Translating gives CASSLREGANYGYTF.

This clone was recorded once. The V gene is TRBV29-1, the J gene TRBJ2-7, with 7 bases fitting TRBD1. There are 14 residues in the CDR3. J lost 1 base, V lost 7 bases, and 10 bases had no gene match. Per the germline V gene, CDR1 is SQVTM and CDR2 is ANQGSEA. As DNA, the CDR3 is TGCAGCGCTGGCCAACAGGGGTCATCCTACGAGCAGTACTTC. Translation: CSAGQQGSSYEQYF.

The CDR3 reads CASSPRGLAASTDTQYF. DNA of the CDR3: TGTGCCAGCTCACCACGAGGACTAGCGGCTAGCACAGATACGCAGTATTTT. The chain combines TRBV18 with TRBJ2-3, with TRBD2 matching 10 bases. The CDR3 loop spans 17 amino acids. Germline lookup yields CDR1 KGHSH and CDR2 LQKENI. The V and J ends lost 1 base and 0 bases, in that order; junction bases with no gene match: 4.

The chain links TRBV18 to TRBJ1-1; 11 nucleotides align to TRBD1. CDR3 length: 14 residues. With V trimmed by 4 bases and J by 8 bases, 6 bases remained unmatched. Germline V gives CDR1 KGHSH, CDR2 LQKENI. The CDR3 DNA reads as TGTGCCAGCTCACGATGGGACAGGGGGGTCGAAGCTTTCTTT. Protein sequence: CASSRWDRGVEAFF.

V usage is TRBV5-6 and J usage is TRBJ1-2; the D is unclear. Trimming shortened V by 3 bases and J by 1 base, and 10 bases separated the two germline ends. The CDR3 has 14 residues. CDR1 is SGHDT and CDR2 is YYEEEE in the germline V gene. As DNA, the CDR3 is TGTGCCAGCAGCTCCTGGACTGTTAACTATGGCTACACCTTC. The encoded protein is CASSSWTVNYGYTF.

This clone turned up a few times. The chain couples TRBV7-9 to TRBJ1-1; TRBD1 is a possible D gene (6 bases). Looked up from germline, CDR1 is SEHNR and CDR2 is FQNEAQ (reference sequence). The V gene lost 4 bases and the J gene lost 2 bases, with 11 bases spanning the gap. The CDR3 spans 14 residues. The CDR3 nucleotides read TGTGCCAGCAGCTCCTGGACAGATAACACTGAAGCTTTCTTT. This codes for CASSSWTDNTEAFF.

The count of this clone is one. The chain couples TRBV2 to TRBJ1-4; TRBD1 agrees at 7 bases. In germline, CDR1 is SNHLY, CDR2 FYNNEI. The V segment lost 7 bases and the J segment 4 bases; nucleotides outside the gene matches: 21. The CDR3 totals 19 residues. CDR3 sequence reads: CASNPEGAKGRPINEKLFF. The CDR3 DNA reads TGTGCCAGCAATCCGGAGGGGGCCAAGGGCCGCCCAATTAATGAAAAACTGTTTTTT.

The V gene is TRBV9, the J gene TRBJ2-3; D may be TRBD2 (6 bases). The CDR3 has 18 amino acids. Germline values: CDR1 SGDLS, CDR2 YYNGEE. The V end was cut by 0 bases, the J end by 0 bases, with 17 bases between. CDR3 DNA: TGTGCCAGCAGCGTAGCTACGTCGGCGGGAAGTAGCACAGATACGCAGTATTTT. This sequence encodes CASSVATSAGSSTDTQYF.

This chain's CDR3 is CASSQGLGLAASTDTQYF. CDR3 nucleotides: TGTGCCAGCAGCCAAGGCCTGGGACTAGCGGCTAGCACAGATACGCAGTATTTT. The chain combines TRBV14 with TRBJ2-3; 11 bases map to TRBD2. Germline values: CDR1 SGHDN, CDR2 FVKESK. V shed 1 base and J 0 bases; nucleotides not matched to a gene: 6. This CDR3 has 18 amino acids.

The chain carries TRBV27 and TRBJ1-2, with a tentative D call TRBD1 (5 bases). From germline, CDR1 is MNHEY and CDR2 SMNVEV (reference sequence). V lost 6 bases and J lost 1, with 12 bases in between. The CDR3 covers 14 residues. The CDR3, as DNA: TGTGCCAGCAGCCCACAGGCGATTAACTATGGCTACACCTTC. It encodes CASSPQAINYGYTF.

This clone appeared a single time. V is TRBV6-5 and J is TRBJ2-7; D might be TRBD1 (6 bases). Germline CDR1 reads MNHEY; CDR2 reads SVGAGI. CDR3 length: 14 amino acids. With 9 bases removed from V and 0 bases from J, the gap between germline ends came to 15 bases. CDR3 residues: CASSRTVSSYEQYV. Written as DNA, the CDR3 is TGTGCCAGTTCGAGGACAGTAAGCTCCTACGAGCAGTACGTC.

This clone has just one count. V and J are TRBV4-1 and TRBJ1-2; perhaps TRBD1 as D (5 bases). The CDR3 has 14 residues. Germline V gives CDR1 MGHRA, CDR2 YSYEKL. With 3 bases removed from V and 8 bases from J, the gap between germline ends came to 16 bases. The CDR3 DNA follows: TGCGCCAGCAGCCACGATCCGGGGGAGGGGGGCTACACCTTC. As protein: CASSHDPGEGGYTF.

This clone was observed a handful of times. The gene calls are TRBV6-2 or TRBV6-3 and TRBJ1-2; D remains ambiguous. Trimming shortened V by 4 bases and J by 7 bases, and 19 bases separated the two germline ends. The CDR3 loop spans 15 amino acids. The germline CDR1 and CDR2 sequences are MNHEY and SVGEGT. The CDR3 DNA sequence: TGTGCCAGCAGTTCTTTGACACCAGCTCCTATTGGCTACACCTTC. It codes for CASSSLTPAPIGYTF.

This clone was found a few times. The CDR3 DNA is TGTGCCAGTAGTCGGGCAGGCGGGGCGTCTGCCACTGAAGCTTTCTTT. Its protein is CASSRAGGASATEAFF. The V call is TRBV19, the J call TRBJ1-1; a possible D gene is TRBD1 (5 bases). The CDR3 covers 16 residues. V lost 5 bases to trimming and J lost 4 bases, with 20 bases between them. Germline V gene sequence: CDR1 LNHDA, CDR2 SQIVND (reference sequence).

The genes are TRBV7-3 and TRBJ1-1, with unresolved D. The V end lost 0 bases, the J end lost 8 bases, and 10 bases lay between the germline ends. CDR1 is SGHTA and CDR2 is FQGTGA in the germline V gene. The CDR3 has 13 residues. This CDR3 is CASSLTIQTEAFF. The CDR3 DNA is TGTGCCAGCAGCTTAACGATTCAGACAGAAGCTTTCTTT.

CDR3 DNA: TGTGCCAGCAGCTTGGAAAGGGACAGGAATGAAAAACTGTTTTTT. Translating gives CASSLERDRNEKLFF. This sequence joins TRBV5-6 and TRBJ1-4; 8 positions agree with TRBD1. J was trimmed by 5 bases and V by 0 bases; bases with no gene match: 3. CDR1 SGHDT and CDR2 YYEEEE come from the germline V gene. The CDR3 is 15 amino acids.